This TCR beta chain was documented in a study of shared clonotypes between healthy human individuals. The junction had 10 bases not matched to a gene; V was cut back by 4 bases and J by 5 bases. The CDR3 has 15 residues. Germline V gene sequence: CDR1 SEHNR, CDR2 FQNEAQ (reference sequence). The data were produced by immunoSEQ multiplex PCR, yet TCRdb's version contains in-frame clones alone and is incomplete. Of some 2.1 million clones listed, approximately 92% are singletons. Terminally differentiated effector memory CD45RA+ cells were excluded from the naive CD8 cells, which were CD45RO-negative and positively selected for CCR7.

The chain carries TRBV7-9 and TRBJ1-2; 7 nucleotides agree with TRBD1. This clonotype was obtained from a man younger than 30 in good health. Some clones in this sample may be carry-over from other donors' samples. The sequenced sample was naive CD8+ T cells from PBMCs. The CDR3 DNA reads TGTGCCAGCAGCTCCTCATGGACAGGAATATATGGCTACACCTTC. This gives the protein CASSSSWTGIYGYTF.